A single T cell receptor (beta chain) is shown here with its context. Its antigen is unknown. The data were obtained in a study of cytomegalovirus exposure and HLA in healthy donors. Overall study results and limits: In a later analysis, a missense DCLRE1C variant was linked to TCR beta V- and J-gene trimming. Researchers counted around 180 TCR beta chains as cytomegalovirus-associated.

PCR was performed using 60 Vbeta and 13 Jbeta primers. This table comes from immunoSEQ multiplex PCR, and its TCRdb copy is limited to in-frame clones, with some not included. This sample has around 200,000 clones, with about 85% found just once. Germline CDR1 and CDR2: SGHAT and FQNNGV. There are 15 residues in the CDR3. J was trimmed by 4 bases and V by 0 bases; bases with no gene match: 4. Source material: PBMCs. The sequence came from a middle-aged man in good health and CMV-seronegative. The J gene is TRBJ1-1, the V gene TRBV11-2, with TRBD1 matching 8 bases. CDR3 loop: CASSLEPGQGTEAFF. The CDR3 DNA is TGTGCCAGCAGCTTAGAGCCAGGACAGGGCACTGAAGCTTTCTTT.